This TCR beta chain was retrieved from a study of T cells in Graves' hyperthyroidism and ophthalmopathy. Trimming pared 0 bases from V and 2 bases from J, leaving 7 bases between. This CDR3 region has 15 residues. Germline V lookup: CDR1 MNHNS, CDR2 SASEGT. Amplification targeted TCR beta CDR3 regions from RNA transcripts. TCR CDR3 underwent first-round RT-PCR with the HTBI primer set. TCRdb re-called the multiplex PCR reads through MiXCR, storing one row per CDR3 protein. Altogether 700,000 or so distinct CDR3 sequences are present, roughly 17% being singletons, with the ten largest covering under 10%.

This sequence joins TRBV6-1 and TRBJ1-4; D unresolved. The origin of this receptor is a man younger than 35 with Graves' hyperthyroidism. Sequencing was carried out using blood. In DNA form, the CDR3 reads TGTGCCAGCAGTGAAGCCGGAGGGACTAATGAAAAACTGTTTTTT. It translates to CASSEAGGTNEKLFF.